The entry below describes one TCR beta chain. Germline lookup yields CDR1 SGHNT and CDR2 YYREEE (reference sequence). This CDR3 spans 13 amino acids. J lost 8 bases, V lost 4 bases, and 8 bases had no gene match. In the original analysis: How many nucleated cells were present was estimated from reference gene primer amplification. Sequenced by immunoSEQ multiplex PCR; TCRdb stores in-frame clones only, minus some. V and J calls and clone size are given by that table; D and trimming were obtained from the DNA. The sample includes roughly 220,000 clones, 80% to 90% of them seen just once. This specimen belongs to a study of blood T cell repertoires in COVID-19. Study at large: Samples taken during acute and convalescent COVID-19 were collected in the United States, Italy and Spain.

Adults between about 18 and 89 years of age took part from more than 20 US areas. The chain couples TRBV5-4 to TRBJ1-1; 7 nucleotides match TRBD1. This sequence originates from a woman aged 50 to 60 with acute COVID-19. What was sequenced was PBMCs or T cells enriched from blood (not recorded which). The CDR3 DNA reads TGTGCCAGCAGCATATGGTGGACAGGCGAAGCTTTCTTT. This translates into CASSIWWTGEAFF.